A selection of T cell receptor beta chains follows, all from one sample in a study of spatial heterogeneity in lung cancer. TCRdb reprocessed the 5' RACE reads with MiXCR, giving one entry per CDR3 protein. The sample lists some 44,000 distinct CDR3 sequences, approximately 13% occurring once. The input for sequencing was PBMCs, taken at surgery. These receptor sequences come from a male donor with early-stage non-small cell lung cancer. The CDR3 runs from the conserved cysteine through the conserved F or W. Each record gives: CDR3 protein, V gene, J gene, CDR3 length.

CASSPGGPYNEQFF,TRBV10-2,TRBJ2-1,14
CASSSPTGANTGELFF,TRBV11-3,TRBJ2-2,16
CSASPSGKETQYF,TRBV20-1,TRBJ2-5,13
CSASRGLAGAEQYF,TRBV20-1,TRBJ2-7,14
CASSSLAGADTQYF,TRBV7-3,TRBJ2-3,14
CASKTRDTSTDTQYF,TRBV6-1,TRBJ2-3,15
CASSPGTGLGYTF,TRBV28,TRBJ1-2,13
CASSLEGAQGTGELFF,TRBV5-1,TRBJ2-2,16
CASRRVGLETQYF,TRBV27,TRBJ2-5,13
CASSLSFGEQYF,TRBV27,TRBJ2-7,12
CASSYTRDRGLYGDYEQYF,TRBV6-5,TRBJ2-7,19
CASSSKDRPYTGELFF,TRBV27,TRBJ2-2,16
CASSQDVSGMNTGELFF,TRBV4-2,TRBJ2-2,17
CASSPGREGGEQYF,TRBV4-3,TRBJ2-7,14
CASSFGTEDQPQHF,TRBV18,TRBJ1-5,14
CASSLGGYYNEQFF,TRBV7-9,TRBJ2-1,14
CASSTLGRGRAFF,TRBV25-1,TRBJ1-1,13
CASRRDGPRNNEQFF,TRBV25-1,TRBJ2-1,15
CASRRGSEDTDTQYF,TRBV4-1,TRBJ2-3,15
CASSPRRGRTDTQYF,TRBV7-2,TRBJ2-3,15
CASSLAAGSGANVLTF,TRBV7-2,TRBJ2-6,16
CATSPRGGEQFF,TRBV15,TRBJ2-1,12
CASSGRENYNSPLHF,TRBV7-9,TRBJ1-6,15
CATSRGPYNEQFF,TRBV15,TRBJ2-1,13
CASSVAGRSYEQYF,TRBV9,TRBJ2-7,14
CASSYSPREGYEQYF,TRBV6-6,TRBJ2-7,15
CASSVGGQNYEQYF,TRBV9,TRBJ2-7,14
CASSYNRVPEAFF,TRBV6-2/TRBV6-3,TRBJ1-1,13
CSHPPAELLGNTIYF,TRBV20-1,TRBJ1-3,15
CAWAQDNEQFF,TRBV30,TRBJ2-1,11
CASSPLGTGAYEQYF,TRBV18,TRBJ2-7,15
CASSFGTSGFYEQYF,TRBV9,TRBJ2-7,15
CASSLGGSHEQYF,TRBV28,TRBJ2-7,13
CASNQGDRSGNTIYF,TRBV3-1,TRBJ1-3,15
CASRGLFPSYNEQFF,TRBV27,TRBJ2-1,15
CSASTSGPSYEQYF,TRBV29-1,TRBJ2-7,14
CSVEDPRTRGGRQFF,TRBV29-1,TRBJ2-1,15
CASTEIPGQVGYGYTF,TRBV6-1,TRBJ1-2,16
CASSPDRAGSREQYF,TRBV27,TRBJ2-7,15
CTSRLQGANTEAFF,TRBV12-3/TRBV12-4,TRBJ1-1,14
CASSLNTGGNQPQHF,TRBV11-2,TRBJ1-5,15
CASSQTREETQYF,TRBV3-1,TRBJ2-5,13
CASSPVRQENTEAFF,TRBV18,TRBJ1-1,15
CASSELAGVGDTQYF,TRBV2,TRBJ2-3,15
CASSSLDLAGGRAKNIQYF,TRBV7-8,TRBJ2-4,19